A single sample gave rise to the 21 T cell receptor beta chains below, sequenced in a study of a mutant IDH1 vaccine in newly diagnosed glioma. Produced via immunoSEQ multiplex PCR; TCRdb's table is partial and in-frame only. The table records over 25,000 clones, 88% of them present only once. Time point noted: baseline, week 1 (first vaccination visit). Indicated treatment: pre-vaccination baseline after standard-of-care therapy. Material: PBMCs, obtained from a glioma patient treated with radiotherapy, temozolomide or both. Receptors were obtained from a woman in her thirties or forties with glioma.

The J gene is TRBJ2-2, the V gene TRBV6-5; maybe TRBD1 (5 bases). Germline values: CDR1 MNHEY, CDR2 SVGAGI. The CDR3 contains 14 residues. V shed 8 bases and J shed 6 bases, with 16 bases lying between them. The CDR3 sequence: CASALGQGPGELFF. CDR3 coding DNA: TGTGCCAGCGCGCTAGGGCAGGGCCCCGGGGAGCTGTTTTTT.

The chain has TRBV4-1 and TRBJ2-1; 9 bases match TRBD2. CDR3 size: 15 residues. CDR1 is MGHRA, CDR2 YSYEKL, per germline. With 7 bases clipped from V and 5 bases from J, the junction kept 9 bases outside the gene matches. CDR3 coding DNA: TGCGCCAGCACCTTGGGGGCGGGAGGGAACAATGAGCAGTTCTTC. Its translation is CASTLGAGGNNEQFF.

The V call is TRBV7-9, the J call TRBJ1-3; D remains ambiguous. V dropped 3 bases and J dropped 0 bases, with 9 bases sitting between them. From germline, CDR1 is SEHNR and CDR2 FQNEAQ (reference sequence). CDR3 length: 15 residues. CDR3 amino acids: CASSFRQISGNTIYF. The CDR3, as DNA: TGTGCCAGCAGCTTTAGGCAGATCTCTGGAAACACCATATATTTT.

The rearrangement joins TRBV7-2 to TRBJ2-7, with 11 positions matching TRBD1. The ends lost 6 bases at V and 3 bases at J; junction bases unmatched: 7. This CDR3 has 15 amino acids. Germline-derived CDR1 and CDR2 are SGHTA and FQGNSA. The CDR3 DNA reads TGTGCCAGCAGTCCGGACGGGACAGGGGGCTACGAGCAGTACTTC. Translated: CASSPDGTGGYEQYF.

The rearrangement uses TRBV4-1 and TRBJ2-7; the match to TRBD2 covers 7 bases. Germline V gene data show CDR1 as MGHRA and CDR2 as YSYEKL. Losses at the gene ends were 7 bases for V and 3 bases for J; bases not matched to a gene: 15. The CDR3 loop spans 16 amino acids. CDR3 loop: CASTRRVGLGLYEQYF. The CDR3 DNA follows: TGCGCCAGCACTCGGAGGGTTGGACTAGGCCTCTACGAGCAGTACTTC.

The chain joins TRBV5-4 to TRBJ1-2, with 11 positions matching TRBD1. Germline V gene lookup returns CDR1 SGHNT and CDR2 YYREEE (reference sequence). V lost 4 bases, J lost 4 bases, and 6 bases stayed unmatched. There are 15 residues in the CDR3. The CDR3 region is CASSGRDRGFYGYTF. Written as DNA, the CDR3 is TGTGCCAGCAGCGGCCGGGACAGGGGGTTCTATGGCTACACCTTC. The full variable domain, with the rest looked up from reference TRBV5-4 and TRBJ1-2, is ETGVTQSPTHLIKTRGQQVTLRCSSQSGHNTVSWYQQALGQGPQFIFQYYREEENGRGNFPPRFSGLQFPNYSSELNVNALELDDSALYLCASSGRDRGFYGYTFGSGTRLTVV.

This clone turned up a few times. The chain employs TRBV29-1 and TRBJ1-2; D is perhaps TRBD1 (6 bases). The CDR3 runs 14 residues. In germline, CDR1 is SQVTM, CDR2 ANQGSEA. V was clipped by 4 bases and J by 4 bases, with 16 bases between them. CDR3 region: CSVARQAVSYGYTF. CDR3 in DNA: TGCAGCGTTGCCAGACAGGCAGTGAGCTATGGCTACACCTTC.

The rearrangement joins TRBV7-9 to TRBJ1-1; no clear D. V was cut by 1 base and J by 8 bases, with 8 bases left in between. The germline CDR1 and CDR2 sequences are SEHNR and FQNEAQ (reference sequence). CDR3 length equals 12 residues. Here the CDR3 DNA reads TGTGCCAGCAGCTTAGATACCGCCGAAGCTTTCTTT. Translated, it gives CASSLDTAEAFF.

J is TRBJ2-3 and V is TRBV6-5, with 9 bases lining up with TRBD2. The CDR3 spans 15 residues. Per the germline V gene, CDR1 is MNHEY and CDR2 is SVGAGI. V gave up 6 bases and J gave up 2 bases; unmatched junction bases: 6. The CDR3 bases are TGTGCCAGCAGCCGGACTAGCGACCTCACAGATACGCAGTATTTT. This codes for CASSRTSDLTDTQYF.

The J gene is TRBJ2-2, the V gene TRBV18; 7 bases map to TRBD1. In germline, CDR1 is KGHSH, CDR2 LQKENI. The CDR3 totals 15 residues. Germline trimming cut 1 base from V and 5 bases from J; bases unmatched to any gene: 4. The CDR3 DNA follows: TGTGCCAGCTCACCACGACAGGGTGAGACCGGGGAGCTGTTTTTT. Amino acids: CASSPRQGETGELFF.

J is TRBJ2-3 and V is TRBV30; 7 bases are a match to TRBD2. Germline-derived CDR1 and CDR2 are GTSNPN and SVGIG (reference sequence). V dropped 2 bases and J dropped 4; count of bases not matched to a gene: 9. CDR3 size: 15 residues. The chain's CDR3 is CAWSSWGGSADTQYF. Here the CDR3 DNA reads TGTGCCTGGAGTTCCTGGGGCGGGAGCGCAGATACGCAGTATTTT.

The J gene is TRBJ2-6, the V gene TRBV6-1; the D gene is possibly TRBD1 (5 bases). The CDR3 is 15 residues long. V was cut by 1 base and J by 5 bases, with 9 bases left in between. CDR1 and CDR2 (germline): MNHNS, SASEGT. The CDR3 reads CASSEGAGRANVLTF. CDR3 DNA: TGTGCCAGCAGTGAAGGTGCAGGGAGGGCCAACGTCCTGACTTTC.

The J gene is TRBJ2-7, the V gene TRBV7-8; tentative D call: TRBD2 (6 bases). The CDR3 totals 15 residues. CDR1 is SGHVS and CDR2 is FQNEAQ in the germline V gene. V lost 2 bases and J lost 0, with 11 bases in between. The CDR3 sequence is CASSLIGRSSYEQYF. The CDR3 bases are TGTGCCAGCAGCTTAATTGGGAGGAGCTCCTACGAGCAGTACTTC.

The chain employs TRBV4-3 and TRBJ1-1; no reliable D call. With 4 bases removed from V and 0 bases from J, the gap between germline ends came to 9 bases. The CDR3 contains 14 residues. Germline CDR1 is LGHNA and CDR2 is YSLEER. CDR3 residues: CASSPVGMNTEAFF. For the CDR3, the DNA is TGCGCCAGCAGCCCGGTTGGGATGAACACTGAAGCTTTCTTT.

This clone turned up a few times. This chain links TRBV6-5 with TRBJ1-1; 7 bases are shared with TRBD1. V trimming: 0 bases; J trimming: 11 bases; junction bases outside the gene matches: 6. Germline V lookup: CDR1 MNHEY, CDR2 SVGAGI. This CDR3 is 13 amino acids long. DNA for the CDR3: TGTGCCAGCAGTTACTCAGGGGACAGCCGGGCTTTCTTT. Translation: CASSYSGDSRAFF.

The gene calls are TRBV5-4 and TRBJ1-2, with D unresolved. The V gene's germline CDR1 is SGHNT and CDR2 YYREEE (reference sequence). Trimming pared 2 bases from V and 1 base from J, leaving 9 bases between. This CDR3 comprises 14 residues. CDR3 nucleotides: TGTGCCAGCAGCTTCCCAACATATAACTATGGCTACACCTTC. It codes for CASSFPTYNYGYTF.

This chain links TRBV2 with TRBJ1-3; the D gene is possibly TRBD1 (6 bases). The CDR3 contains 14 residues. V was pared by 5 bases and J by 5 bases, with 13 bases between. Germline V gene sequence: CDR1 SNHLY, CDR2 FYNNEI. CDR3 nucleotides: TGTGCCAGCAGTCCCACGGGGGCCAGAAACACCATATATTTT. This translates into CASSPTGARNTIYF.

V is TRBV30 and J is TRBJ2-2, with D tentatively TRBD2 (6 bases). Trimming left V 1 base short and J 4 bases short, with 13 bases between. Looked up from germline, CDR1 is GTSNPN and CDR2 is SVGIG (reference sequence). The CDR3 contains 15 residues. The CDR3 bases are TGTGCCTGGAGTGCTAGCCGGAGGGGCACCGGGGAGCTGTTTTTT. The encoded protein is CAWSASRRGTGELFF.

The chain employs TRBV5-4 and TRBJ2-5; D could derive from TRBD1 or TRBD2 (5 bases each). Germline V gene data show CDR1 as SGHNT and CDR2 as YYREEE (reference sequence). V was shortened by 5 bases and J by 4 bases, with 6 bases between the two germline ends. The CDR3 runs to 11 residues. Here the CDR3 reads CASSGGETQYF. CDR3 DNA sequence: TGTGCCAGCAGTGGGGGAGAGACCCAGTACTTC.

This clone was recorded only once. The chain joins TRBV7-8 to TRBJ1-4, with D hard to call. This CDR3 has 14 residues. V was shortened by 8 bases and J by 5 bases, with 15 bases between the two germline ends. CDR1 and CDR2 (germline): SGHVS, FQNEAQ. Written as DNA, the CDR3 is TGTGCCAGCTCACTTCGGCAGCGCAATGAAAAACTGTTTTTT. Its protein product is CASSLRQRNEKLFF.

This rearrangement joins TRBV28 to TRBJ1-2; TRBD1 aligns across 10 bases. The CDR3 spans 12 residues. Per the germline V gene, CDR1 is MDHEN and CDR2 is SYDVKM. The ends lost 6 bases at V and 6 bases at J; junction bases unmatched: 1. The CDR3 sequence: CASRGTGDGYTF. The CDR3 DNA reads TGTGCCAGCAGGGGGACAGGGGATGGCTACACCTTC.